This T cell receptor (beta chain) derives from a study of blood T cells in healthy people across ages. PCR was performed a second time for roughly 7 to 12 cycles using a sample-barcoded 5' primer and a J-beta primer mix. TCRdb analysed the 5' RACE reads with MiXCR anew, one entry per CDR3 protein. This table has 1.4 million or so distinct CDR3 sequences, 35% to 45% appearing once. Remarks on this clonotype: One end of the junction is discordant with germline, which a read error may explain.

The clonotype comes from a woman aged 18-30 years in good health. Sequenced: blood.

The CDR3 loop is CATRRDSYNSPPHF. CDR3 coding DNA: TGTGCCACCCGACGGGACTCCTATAATTCACCCCCCCACTTT. This sequence joins TRBV10-3 and TRBJ1-6; maybe TRBD1 (5 bases). Germline V CDR1 and CDR2: ENHRY, SYGVKD. The CDR3 sequence is 14 residues long.